This T cell receptor (beta chain) was sequenced in a study of blood T cells in healthy people across ages. Findings of the study overall: Since the PBMCs were unsorted, naive and antigen-experienced cells could not be conclusively compared. Strongly correlated with naive T cell percentage was TCR beta diversity.

This clonotype showed up just a few times. Antigen specificity is unknown. J gave up 4 bases and V 6 bases, and 8 bases lay outside the gene matches. This CDR3 region has 15 residues. It was with a sample-barcoded 5' primer and a J-beta primer mix that a second PCR of roughly 7 to 12 cycles was run. Using its own MiXCR run on the 5' RACE reads, TCRdb lists one record per CDR3 protein. Here the sample spans 1.5 million to 2 million distinct CDR3 sequences, roughly 50% being singletons. Donors were healthy Caucasian individuals from Russia aged about 6 to 100. Sample: blood. This TCR was sampled from a woman aged 40 to 49 in good health. V gene TRBV12-3 or TRBV12-4 combines with J gene TRBJ2-3; 9 bases map to TRBD2. The CDR3, as DNA: TGTGCCAGCAGCCCACAAGCGGGGGGATCAGATACGCAGTATTTT. This codes for CASSPQAGGSDTQYF.